This T cell receptor beta chain derives from a study of patients and donors after allogeneic stem cell transplantation. TCRdb recomputed calls from the RT-PCR reads with MiXCR, one row per CDR3 protein. The repertoire has about 410,000 distinct CDR3 sequences, around 16% of them found once; the top ten carry roughly 7%. The CDR3 has 13 residues. Germline assignment: CDR1 SGHKS and CDR2 YYEKEE (reference sequence). V lost 6 bases, J lost 5 bases, and 14 bases lay in between. The origin of this receptor is a human donor who was either an allogeneic HSCT recipient or a stem cell or donor lymphocyte infusion donor (not recorded which). It is not recorded whose cells these are; they may come from a transplant donor. Sequenced input: blood, either unsorted or a sorted T cell fraction (not recorded which). The chain recombines TRBV5-5 with TRBJ1-1; no reliable D call. This chain's CDR3 is CASTRPPTTEAFF. The CDR3 DNA follows: TGTGCCAGCACCCGACCCCCCACAACTGAAGCTTTCTTT.